The entry that follows covers one T cell receptor beta chain sequence. Its antigen is not identified. These data come from a study of T-cell reconstitution after alpha-beta-depleted transplantation in children. Study-wide findings and caveats: Several hundred expanded graft clones reportedly were the source of alpha-beta T cells about two months after transplant. The main origin of T-cell counts and diversity one year after transplant was newly produced T cells. Surviving recipient cells, namely T cells and thymic progenitors, were the source of high day-60 TCRbeta diversity in some patients.

For TCRbeta, the library was prepared with unique molecular identifiers. TCRdb re-analysed the PCR reads in MiXCR, keeping a single row per CDR3 protein. The sample has about 300,000 distinct CDR3 sequences, approximately 7.3% seen once. Germline assignment: CDR1 SGHVS and CDR2 FNYEAQ. The V segment lost 5 bases and the J segment 9 bases; nucleotides outside the gene matches: 10. The CDR3 extends over 14 amino acids. The clonotype originates from a female patient aged 2 to 10 who had a stem cell transplant for Fanconi anemia, so the T cells may come from the graft donor. This specimen was peripheral blood, taken 360 days after TCRalphabeta/CD19-depleted stem cell transplant. This rearrangement joins TRBV7-6 to TRBJ2-5; TRBD1 aligns across 9 bases. The CDR3 region is CASSPPGTGLPQYF. CDR3 nucleotides: TGTGCCAGCAGCCCCCCCGGGACAGGGTTACCCCAGTACTTC.